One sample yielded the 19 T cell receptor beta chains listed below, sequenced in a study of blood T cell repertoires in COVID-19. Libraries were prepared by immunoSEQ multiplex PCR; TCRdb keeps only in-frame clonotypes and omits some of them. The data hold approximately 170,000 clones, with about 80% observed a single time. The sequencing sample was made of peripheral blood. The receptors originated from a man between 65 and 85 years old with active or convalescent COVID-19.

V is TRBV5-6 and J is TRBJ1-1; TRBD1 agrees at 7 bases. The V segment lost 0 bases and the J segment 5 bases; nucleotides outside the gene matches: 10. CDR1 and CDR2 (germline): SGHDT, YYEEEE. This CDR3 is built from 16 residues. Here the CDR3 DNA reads TGTGCCAGCAGCTTGGTTCCCCCCGGGACAGAGACTGAAGCTTTCTTT. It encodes CASSLVPPGTETEAFF. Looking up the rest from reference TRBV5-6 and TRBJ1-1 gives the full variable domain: DAGVTQSPTHLIKTRGQQVTLRCSPKSGHDTVSWYQQALGQGPQFIFQYYEEEERQRGNFPDRFSGHQFPNYSSELNVNALLLGDSALYLCASSLVPPGTETEAFFGQGTRLTVV.

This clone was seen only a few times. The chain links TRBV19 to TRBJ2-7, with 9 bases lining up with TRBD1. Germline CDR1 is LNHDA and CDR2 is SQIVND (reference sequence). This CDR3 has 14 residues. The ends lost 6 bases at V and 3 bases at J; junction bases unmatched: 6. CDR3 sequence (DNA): TGTGCCAGTAGACCCCGGGACAGGGACTACGAGCAGTACTTC. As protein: CASRPRDRDYEQYF.

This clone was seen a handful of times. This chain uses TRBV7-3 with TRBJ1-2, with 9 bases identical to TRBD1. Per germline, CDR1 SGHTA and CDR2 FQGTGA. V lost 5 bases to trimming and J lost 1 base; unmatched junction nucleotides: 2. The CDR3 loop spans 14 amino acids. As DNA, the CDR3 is TGTGCCAGCAGCCCGACAGGGGGTAACTATGGCTACACCTTC. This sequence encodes CASSPTGGNYGYTF.

In DNA form, the CDR3 reads TGTGCCAGCAGCCAAGCGGGAGGGAGGGATGAGCAGTTCTTC. It specifies CASSQAGGRDEQFF. The chain carries TRBV6-5 and TRBJ2-1, with 10 bases identical to TRBD2. CDR1 is MNHEY, CDR2 SVGAGI, per germline. The CDR3 runs to 14 residues. V gave up 6 bases and J gave up 8 bases; unmatched junction bases: 7.

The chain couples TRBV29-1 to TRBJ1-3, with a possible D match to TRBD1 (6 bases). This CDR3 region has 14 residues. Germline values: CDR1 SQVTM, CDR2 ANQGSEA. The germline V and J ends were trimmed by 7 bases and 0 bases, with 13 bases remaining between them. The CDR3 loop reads CSADPTGSGNTIYF. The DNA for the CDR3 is TGCAGCGCCGACCCGACAGGCTCTGGAAACACCATATATTTT.

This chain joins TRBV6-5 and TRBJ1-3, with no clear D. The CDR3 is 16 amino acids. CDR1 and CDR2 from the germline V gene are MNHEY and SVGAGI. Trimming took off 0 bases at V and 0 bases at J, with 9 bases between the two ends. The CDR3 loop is CASSYSGGLSGNTIYF. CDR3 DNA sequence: TGTGCCAGCAGTTACTCGGGAGGGCTCTCTGGAAACACCATATATTTT.

The CDR3 spells CASSQFVGSYNEQFF. In DNA, the CDR3 is TGTGCCAGCAGCCAGTTCGTGGGCAGCTACAATGAGCAGTTCTTC. The J gene is TRBJ2-1, the V gene TRBV3-1 (or the pseudogene TRBV3-2); no clear D gene. Germline loops: CDR1 LGHDT, CDR2 YNNKEL (reference sequence). The CDR3 has 15 amino acids. The ends were cut back, 3 bases at V and 3 bases at J, with 12 bases in the middle.

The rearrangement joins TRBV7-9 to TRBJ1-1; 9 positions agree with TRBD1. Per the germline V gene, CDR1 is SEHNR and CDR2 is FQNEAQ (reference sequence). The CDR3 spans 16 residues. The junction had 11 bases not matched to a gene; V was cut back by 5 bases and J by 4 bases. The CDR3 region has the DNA TGTGCCAGCAGCACCCCTCTGGGACAGGGAAGCACTGAAGCTTTCTTT. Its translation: CASSTPLGQGSTEAFF.

CDR3 sequence reads: CASSPRGDWPQHF. The CDR3 DNA reads as TGTGCCAGCAGTCCCCGGGGGGATTGGCCCCAGCATTTT. This rearrangement joins TRBV6-5 to TRBJ1-5, with a tentative D call TRBD1 (5 bases). V lost 5 bases, J lost 9 bases, and 14 bases lay in between. Germline V gene data show CDR1 as MNHEY and CDR2 as SVGAGI. The length of the CDR3 is 13 residues.

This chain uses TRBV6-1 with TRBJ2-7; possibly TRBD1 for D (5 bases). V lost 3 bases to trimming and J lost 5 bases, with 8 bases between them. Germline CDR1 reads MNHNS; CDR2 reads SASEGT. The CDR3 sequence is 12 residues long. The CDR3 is CASSDRVHEQYF. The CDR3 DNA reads TGTGCCAGCAGTGACAGGGTCCACGAGCAGTACTTC.

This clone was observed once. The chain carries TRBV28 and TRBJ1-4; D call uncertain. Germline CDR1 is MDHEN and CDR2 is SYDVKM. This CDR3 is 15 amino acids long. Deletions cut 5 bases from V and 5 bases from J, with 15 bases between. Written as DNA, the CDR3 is TGTGCCAGCAGTCCCCGGGGAATCGCCAATGAAAAACTGTTTTTT. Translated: CASSPRGIANEKLFF.

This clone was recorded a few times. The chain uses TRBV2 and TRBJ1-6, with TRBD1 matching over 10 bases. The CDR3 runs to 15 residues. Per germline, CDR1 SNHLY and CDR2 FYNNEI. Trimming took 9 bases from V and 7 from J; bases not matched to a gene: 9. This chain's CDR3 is CASRPGTGENSPLHF. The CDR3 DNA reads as TGTGCCAGTCGTCCGGGGACAGGGGAAAATTCACCCCTCCACTTT.

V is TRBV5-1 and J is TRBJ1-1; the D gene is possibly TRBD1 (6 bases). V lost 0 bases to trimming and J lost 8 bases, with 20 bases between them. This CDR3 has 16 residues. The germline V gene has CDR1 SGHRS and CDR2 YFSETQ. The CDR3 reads CASSLGFGTTASEAFF. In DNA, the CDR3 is TGCGCCAGCAGCTTGGGTTTCGGGACAACGGCGTCAGAAGCTTTCTTT.

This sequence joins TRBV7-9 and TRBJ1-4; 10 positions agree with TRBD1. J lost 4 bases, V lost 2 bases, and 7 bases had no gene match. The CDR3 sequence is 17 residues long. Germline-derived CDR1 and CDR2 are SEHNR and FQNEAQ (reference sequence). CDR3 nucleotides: TGTGCCAGCAGCTTATCTAGGGACAGGGGCGTTAATGAAAAACTGTTTTTT. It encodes CASSLSRDRGVNEKLFF.

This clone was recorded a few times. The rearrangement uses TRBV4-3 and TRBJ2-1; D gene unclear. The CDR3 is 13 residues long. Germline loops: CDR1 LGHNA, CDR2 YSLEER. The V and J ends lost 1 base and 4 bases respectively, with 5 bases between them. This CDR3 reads CASSQGPYNEQFF. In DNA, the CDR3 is TGCGCCAGCAGCCAAGGTCCATACAATGAGCAGTTCTTC.

DNA for the CDR3: TGCGCCAGCAGCCGATATCGGGACAGCGAAAACTATGGCTACACCTTC. It yields the protein CASSRYRDSENYGYTF. The rearrangement uses TRBV4-1 and TRBJ1-2; 7 bases fit TRBD1. Trimming cost V 4 bases and J 2 bases; bases outside gene matches: 10. This CDR3 is 16 amino acids long. Germline assignment: CDR1 MGHRA and CDR2 YSYEKL.

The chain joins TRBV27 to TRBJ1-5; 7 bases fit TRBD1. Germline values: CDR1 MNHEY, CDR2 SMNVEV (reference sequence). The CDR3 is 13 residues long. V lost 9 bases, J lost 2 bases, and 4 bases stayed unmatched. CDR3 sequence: CASRTGGNQPQHF. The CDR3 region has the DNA TGTGCCAGTCGTACAGGGGGCAATCAGCCCCAGCATTTT.

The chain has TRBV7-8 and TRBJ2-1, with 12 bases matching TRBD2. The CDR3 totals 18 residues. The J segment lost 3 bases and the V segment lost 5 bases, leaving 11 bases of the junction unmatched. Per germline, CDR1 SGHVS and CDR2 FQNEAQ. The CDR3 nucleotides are TGTGCCAGCAGCGCCTGGACTAGCGGGATTGTCCTCTACAATGAGCAGTTCTTC. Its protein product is CASSAWTSGIVLYNEQFF.

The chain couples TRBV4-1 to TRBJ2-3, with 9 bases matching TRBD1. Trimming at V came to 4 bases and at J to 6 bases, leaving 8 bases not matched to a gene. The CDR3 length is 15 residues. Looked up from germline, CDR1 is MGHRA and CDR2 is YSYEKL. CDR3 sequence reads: CASSRGQGIVDTQYF. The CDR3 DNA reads TGCGCCAGCAGCCGAGGACAGGGGATTGTGGATACGCAGTATTTT.